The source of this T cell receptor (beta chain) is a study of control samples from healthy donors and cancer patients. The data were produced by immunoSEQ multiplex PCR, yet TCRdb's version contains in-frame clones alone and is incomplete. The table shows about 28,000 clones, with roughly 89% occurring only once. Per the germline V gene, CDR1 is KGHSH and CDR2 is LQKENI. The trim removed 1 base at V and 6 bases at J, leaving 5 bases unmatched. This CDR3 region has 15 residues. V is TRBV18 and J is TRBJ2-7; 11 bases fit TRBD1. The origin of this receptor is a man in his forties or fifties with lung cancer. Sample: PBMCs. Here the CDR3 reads CASSPRDRGIFEQYF. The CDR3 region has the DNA TGTGCCAGCTCACCACGGGACAGGGGGATTTTCGAGCAGTACTTC.